This T cell receptor (beta chain) derives from a study of blood T cell repertoires in COVID-19 (dated by TCRdb to the early 2020s). Regarding the research as a whole: Samples covering the acute and convalescent phases of COVID-19 were provided by collaborators in the United States, Italy and Spain. The prospective study material was composed of cDNA or gDNA derived from T cells, B-cell-depleted T cells, or PBMCs. The dataset comprised deeply sampled blood TCRbeta repertoires from subjects exposed to, actively infected with, or recovered from COVID-19. The repertoires were made available in a free public database intended to serve as a resource for research on the immune response to SARS-CoV-2. The samples were drawn from the first 160 participants of the ongoing ImmuneRACE study and from 1,254 subjects provided by 6 global collaborators. A de-identified subject ID, COVID-19 status, age in years and sex were almost always included in the sample metadata. Where HLA class I and class II types were available, the types were taken from metadata supplied by the sample provider, not from assay-based typing. Results the study describes overall, beyond this receptor: Clinical and demographic metadata were provided uncurated, with the amount varying by source and participant.

There are 14 amino acids in the CDR3, from cysteine to phenylalanine inclusive. Only the CDR3 region is kept as DNA, spanning 42 bases read in frame from base 1. Relative to germline, V is 4 bases shorter and J is 7 bases shorter, with 17 bases between their ends. CDR1 and CDR2 (MRHNA, SNTAGT) derive from the germline V gene. TCRbeta CDR3 regions were amplified from genomic DNA by means of the immunoSEQ Assay, a bias-controlled multiplex PCR. Per the original workflow: Within the assay, amplification of reference gene primers was used to estimate how many nucleated cells each sample contained. To quantify the absolute abundance of each unique TCRbeta CDR3 rearrangement, sequence reads were collapsed and filtered. For each sample, productive Simpson clonality was calculated as the square root of Simpson's diversity index over productive rearrangements. TCRdb mirrors the immuneACCESS table, restricted to in-frame sequences. Some clones are absent from its copies; in checked studies, under half trace to an unresolved V gene, and the reason for the others is unknown. D and trimming come from the DNA, and the V and J calls and clone size come from that table. The sample table contains roughly 570,000 clones; only one count was recorded for around nine tenths of them. Less than 9.5% of the sample rests with the top ten.

One collaborating source in Seattle enrolled patients during active infection and followed them longitudinally through the course of disease. Whole blood was collected in K2EDTA tubes by collaborating institutions according to the institutions' own protocols. For TCRbeta analysis, collaborator samples were shipped as frozen whole blood, as isolated PBMCs, or as DNA extracted from either sample type. This clone has only a few counts. No antigen is known for it. The sample holds no much larger clone one base away, and base qualities are not on file. Sequenced input: peripheral blood. The sequence came from a woman between 45 and 65 years old with COVID-19, enrolled during active disease. This sequence uses TRBV6-4 and TRBJ2-7; D gene: possibly TRBD2, on 5 matching bases. The CDR3 reads CASSADSGLGEQYF. The bases are TGTGCCAGCAGTGCGGACTCCGGTTTGGGGGAGCAGTACTTC.